This T cell receptor (beta chain) originates from a study of T cells expressing NK-cell markers. Study overall: All TCR beta repertoires analysed originated from sorted CD3+CD56+NKG2C+, CD3+CD56+NKG2C- and CD3+CD56-NKG2C+ T cells.

From the 5' RACE reads, TCRdb lists one entry per CDR3 protein and no DNA. Found here are approximately 550,000 distinct CDR3 sequences; the top ten clones hold approximately 3.6%. Germline values: CDR1 ENHRY, CDR2 SYGVKD. The CDR3 has 16 amino acids. The sequence was collected from a man in his late teens or twenties in good health. This sequence joins TRBV10-3 and TRBJ2-2; there is no DNA to check the TCRdb D call of TRBD1. Sequencing was done on a sample of blood T cells: a sorted CD56 or NKG2C T cell subset, CD4+ or CD8+ T cells, or bulk PBMC T cells (not recorded which). CDR3 loop: CAIRVEGQGVIGELFF.